A selection of T cell receptor beta chains follows, all from one sample in a study of blood T cell repertoires in COVID-19. Repertoires were generated with immunoSEQ multiplex PCR, while TCRdb's copy carries only in-frame clones and drops some. The repertoire has 150,000 to 200,000 clones, 80% of them found once; the top ten carry about 15%. Input material: PBMCs or T cells enriched from blood (not recorded which). These receptors all come from a man between 60 and 75 years old who had been exposed to COVID-19. Each CDR3 is given with its conserved first and last residue. D genes are given only for firm matches. Clone size, where shown, is once, few, many, or a class for clones that have expanded.

v_call: TRBV11-2
d_call: TRBD2
cdr3_length: 18
j_call: TRBJ2-7
clone_size: NA
cdr3_nt: TGTGCCAGCAGCTTAGAGTCGCTAGCGGGAGGCCCTCGACATGAGCAGTACTTC
cdr3_aa: CASSLESLAGGPRHEQYF

v_call: TRBV28
d_call: NA
cdr3_length: 15
j_call: TRBJ2-2
clone_size: NA
cdr3_nt: TGTGCCAGCAGACCCTCACTAGCGAACACCGGGGAGCTGTTTTTT
cdr3_aa: CASRPSLANTGELFF

v_call: TRBV30
d_call: TRBD1
cdr3_length: 12
j_call: TRBJ1-1
clone_size: NA
cdr3_nt: TGTGCCTGGACCAGGGGGCCAAGGGCACATTTCTTT
cdr3_aa: CAWTRGPRAHFF

v_call: TRBV6-5
d_call: NA
cdr3_length: 12
j_call: TRBJ2-1
clone_size: NA
cdr3_nt: TGTGCCAGCCGACTGGGGCTGACTGAGCAGTTCTTC
cdr3_aa: CASRLGLTEQFF

v_call: TRBV24-1
d_call: TRBD1
cdr3_length: 17
j_call: TRBJ2-1
clone_size: few
cdr3_nt: TGTGCCACCAGTGACCGAAACAGGGGAAGGTCCTACAATGAGCAGTTCTTC
cdr3_aa: CATSDRNRGRSYNEQFF

v_call: TRBV9
d_call: NA
cdr3_length: 19
j_call: TRBJ1-3
clone_size: NA
cdr3_nt: TGTGCCAGCAGCGGAGGGACCTGGGGGGGCCGGAGTCTTGGAAACACCATATATTTT
cdr3_aa: CASSGGTWGGRSLGNTIYF

v_call: TRBV2
d_call: TRBD1
cdr3_length: 15
j_call: TRBJ2-1
clone_size: NA
cdr3_nt: TGTGCCAGCCACATCGGGGACAGGGATTTCAATGAGCAGTTCTTC
cdr3_aa: CASHIGDRDFNEQFF

v_call: TRBV7-3
d_call: NA
cdr3_length: 15
j_call: TRBJ1-6
clone_size: few
cdr3_nt: TGTGCCAGCAGCTTAGCACAGGTCGTTAATTCACCCCTCCACTTT
cdr3_aa: CASSLAQVVNSPLHF

v_call: TRBV6-4
d_call: NA
cdr3_length: 16
j_call: TRBJ2-3
clone_size: once
cdr3_nt: TGTGCCAGCAGTGACTCTGTGTCTAGCGGCACAGATACGCAGTATTTT
cdr3_aa: CASSDSVSSGTDTQYF

v_call: TRBV19
d_call: NA
cdr3_length: 16
j_call: TRBJ1-5
clone_size: NA
cdr3_nt: TGTGCCAGTAGTATACATCTCAGGTCCAACAATCAGCCCCAGCATTTT
cdr3_aa: CASSIHLRSNNQPQHF

v_call: TRBV30
d_call: NA
cdr3_length: 14
j_call: TRBJ1-2
clone_size: NA
cdr3_nt: TGTGCCTGGGGCCAGGGGAGGGGTAACTATGGCTACACCTTC
cdr3_aa: CAWGQGRGNYGYTF

v_call: TRBV19
d_call: NA
cdr3_length: 16
j_call: TRBJ2-6
clone_size: NA
cdr3_nt: TGTGCCAGTAGTCGCAACAGGGTCTCTGGGGCCAACGTCCTGACTTTC
cdr3_aa: CASSRNRVSGANVLTF

v_call: TRBV7-9
d_call: TRBD1
cdr3_length: 17
j_call: TRBJ1-6
clone_size: NA
cdr3_nt: TGTGCCAGCAGCTTGGGTACAGGGGCGGGAGGTAATTCACCCCTCCACTTT
cdr3_aa: CASSLGTGAGGNSPLHF

v_call: TRBV7-9
d_call: NA
cdr3_length: 12
j_call: TRBJ2-7
clone_size: NA
cdr3_nt: TGTGCCAGCAGCCCAACTGCCTACGAGCAGTACTTC
cdr3_aa: CASSPTAYEQYF

v_call: TRBV14
d_call: TRBD2
cdr3_length: 16
j_call: TRBJ2-1
clone_size: NA
cdr3_nt: TGTGCCAGCAGCCAAGATAGCGGGAGCTCCTACAATGAGCAGTTCTTC
cdr3_aa: CASSQDSGSSYNEQFF

v_call: TRBV2
d_call: TRBD2
cdr3_length: 14
j_call: TRBJ2-5
clone_size: NA
cdr3_nt: TGTGCCAGCAGATCAGGGACTATGAAAGAGACCCAGTACTTC
cdr3_aa: CASRSGTMKETQYF

v_call: TRBV28
d_call: TRBD2
cdr3_length: 14
j_call: TRBJ2-7
clone_size: NA
cdr3_nt: TGTGCCAGCAGTTTATTAGCGGGATACTACGAGCAGTACTTC
cdr3_aa: CASSLLAGYYEQYF

v_call: TRBV11-2
d_call: TRBD1
cdr3_length: 15
j_call: TRBJ2-2
clone_size: NA
cdr3_nt: TGTGCCAGCAGCTTGACAGGGGGGCCTACCGGGGAGCTGTTTTTT
cdr3_aa: CASSLTGGPTGELFF

v_call: TRBV7-8
d_call: NA
cdr3_length: 16
j_call: TRBJ1-5
clone_size: NA
cdr3_nt: TGTGCCAGCAGCTTACTCCCTGTATCTAGCAATCAGCCCCAGCATTTT
cdr3_aa: CASSLLPVSSNQPQHF

v_call: TRBV30
d_call: NA
cdr3_length: 11
j_call: TRBJ2-7
clone_size: NA
cdr3_nt: TGTGCCTGGGGAGAGACCGGGGGGCAGTACTTC
cdr3_aa: CAWGETGGQYF

v_call: TRBV11-2
d_call: NA
cdr3_length: 15
j_call: TRBJ1-3
clone_size: NA
cdr3_nt: TGTGCCAGCAGAGATTGGAGGGATTCTGGAAACACCATATATTTT
cdr3_aa: CASRDWRDSGNTIYF

v_call: TRBV27
d_call: TRBD2
cdr3_length: 17
j_call: TRBJ2-5
clone_size: NA
cdr3_nt: TGTGCCAGCAGTTCACCAAGACTAGCGGGAGGGAGAGAGACCCAGTACTTC
cdr3_aa: CASSSPRLAGGRETQYF

v_call: TRBV30
d_call: TRBD1
cdr3_length: 14
j_call: TRBJ1-4
clone_size: NA
cdr3_nt: TGTGCCTGGAGCCCGGGACAGGGGATTGAAAAACTGTTTTTT
cdr3_aa: CAWSPGQGIEKLFF

v_call: TRBV19
d_call: NA
cdr3_length: 15
j_call: TRBJ1-2
clone_size: NA
cdr3_nt: TGTGCCAGTAGGACAACGGACGCTCGGGGGTATGGCTACACCTTC
cdr3_aa: CASRTTDARGYGYTF

v_call: TRBV9
d_call: NA
cdr3_length: 15
j_call: TRBJ2-7
clone_size: NA
cdr3_nt: TGTGCCAGCAGCGTAGGCCCGGGAGACTCCTACGAGCAGTACTTC
cdr3_aa: CASSVGPGDSYEQYF

v_call: TRBV7-2
d_call: NA
cdr3_length: 15
j_call: TRBJ1-2
clone_size: NA
cdr3_nt: TGTGCCAGCAGCTCAGAGGCACTACCGGGTGGTGGCTACACCTTC
cdr3_aa: CASSSEALPGGGYTF

v_call: TRBV5-4
d_call: NA
cdr3_length: 14
j_call: TRBJ1-1
clone_size: once
cdr3_nt: TGTGCCAGCAGTTCTGGAGGGAAGAACACTGAAGCTTTCTTT
cdr3_aa: CASSSGGKNTEAFF

v_call: TRBV27
d_call: TRBD2
cdr3_length: 15
j_call: TRBJ2-7
clone_size: NA
cdr3_nt: TGTGCCAGCAGTGTCACTAGCGGGATTATCTACGAGCAGTACTTC
cdr3_aa: CASSVTSGIIYEQYF

v_call: TRBV28
d_call: TRBD2
cdr3_length: 16
j_call: TRBJ2-1
clone_size: NA
cdr3_nt: TGTGCCAGCAGTTTGGTGGGGCGAGCGGGAGGCAATGAGCAGTTCTTC
cdr3_aa: CASSLVGRAGGNEQFF

v_call: TRBV19
d_call: NA
cdr3_length: 14
j_call: TRBJ1-6
clone_size: few
cdr3_nt: TGTGCCAGTACGTGGTTGGGAGGCGGTTCACCCCTCCACTTT
cdr3_aa: CASTWLGGGSPLHF

v_call: TRBV5-6
d_call: TRBD1
cdr3_length: 16
j_call: TRBJ1-2
clone_size: NA
cdr3_nt: TGTGCCAGCAGCCTGACGGGACAGGGGGCTAACTATGGCTACACCTTC
cdr3_aa: CASSLTGQGANYGYTF

v_call: TRBV30
d_call: NA
cdr3_length: 13
j_call: TRBJ2-5
clone_size: once
cdr3_nt: TGTGCCTGGAGTGTTCTTATCCAAGAGACCCAGTACTTC
cdr3_aa: CAWSVLIQETQYF

v_call: TRBV19
d_call: NA
cdr3_length: 13
j_call: TRBJ2-7
clone_size: once
cdr3_nt: TGTGCCAGTACCCGTGGAGAGACCTACGAGCAGTACTTC
cdr3_aa: CASTRGETYEQYF

v_call: TRBV6-5
d_call: NA
cdr3_length: 15
j_call: TRBJ2-6
clone_size: NA
cdr3_nt: TGTGCCAGCAGTCCCCTTCGCTCTGGGGCCAACGTCCTGACTTTC
cdr3_aa: CASSPLRSGANVLTF

v_call: TRBV6-5
d_call: NA
cdr3_length: 11
j_call: TRBJ1-1
clone_size: NA
cdr3_nt: TGTGCCAGCCCCCTACGGACTGAAGCTTTCTTT
cdr3_aa: CASPLRTEAFF

v_call: TRBV6-5
d_call: NA
cdr3_length: 14
j_call: TRBJ1-1
clone_size: NA
cdr3_nt: TGTGCCAGCAGTCAGGGTTTGTTGGACACTGAAGCTTTCTTT
cdr3_aa: CASSQGLLDTEAFF

v_call: TRBV4-3
d_call: TRBD2
cdr3_length: 16
j_call: TRBJ2-3
clone_size: NA
cdr3_nt: TGCGCCAGCAGCCAGAACCCTGGGAGGGTCGCAGATACGCAGTATTTT
cdr3_aa: CASSQNPGRVADTQYF

v_call: TRBV7-8
d_call: NA
cdr3_length: 14
j_call: TRBJ1-2
clone_size: NA
cdr3_nt: TGTGCCAGCAGCTTACGGACTGAGAACTATGGCTACACCTTC
cdr3_aa: CASSLRTENYGYTF

v_call: TRBV2
d_call: TRBD1
cdr3_length: 13
j_call: TRBJ2-3
clone_size: NA
cdr3_nt: TGTGCCAGCAGGGACAGGGCCCCAGATACGCAGTATTTT
cdr3_aa: CASRDRAPDTQYF

v_call: TRBV21-1
d_call: NA
cdr3_length: 13
j_call: TRBJ2-5
clone_size: NA
cdr3_nt: TGTGCCAGCAGACTTCGGGAGCTGGGGACCCAGTACTTC
cdr3_aa: CASRLRELGTQYF

v_call: TRBV30
d_call: NA
cdr3_length: 12
j_call: TRBJ1-1
clone_size: NA
cdr3_nt: TGTGCCTGGACAGCGGGGGGCCCTGAAGCTTTCTTT
cdr3_aa: CAWTAGGPEAFF

v_call: TRBV3-1/TRBV3-2
d_call: NA
cdr3_length: 14
j_call: TRBJ1-1
clone_size: NA
cdr3_nt: TGTGCCAGCAGCCAACAGGGGTACAACACTGAAGCTTTCTTT
cdr3_aa: CASSQQGYNTEAFF

v_call: TRBV27
d_call: TRBD2
cdr3_length: 15
j_call: TRBJ2-1
clone_size: NA
cdr3_nt: TGTGCCAGCAGTTTCTACCGGACTAGATCCAATGAGCAGTTCTTC
cdr3_aa: CASSFYRTRSNEQFF